This T cell receptor (beta chain) was sequenced for a study of blood T cell repertoires in COVID-19. Study context: COVID-19 samples from acute and convalescent phases originated in the United States, Italy and Spain. Sources were T cells, B-cell-depleted T cells, or PBMCs; the material itself was cDNA or gDNA.

The V end lost 2 bases, the J end lost 15 bases, and 14 bases lay between the germline ends. Looked up from germline, CDR1 is LNHNV and CDR2 is YYDKDF (reference sequence). The CDR3 has 12 residues. Original processing notes: Estimated nucleated cell counts came from reference gene primer amplification. Clones were sequenced by immunoSEQ multiplex PCR, and TCRdb holds only the in-frame ones, with some missing. The V and J calls and clone size were taken over from that table, and D and trimming were inferred from the DNA. The table has about 35,000 clones, about 87% seen once. The specimen sequenced was peripheral blood. This clonotype originated in an elderly man with active COVID-19. The chain carries TRBV15 and TRBJ2-1, with D possibly matching TRBD1 (6 bases). CDR3 sequence: CATSRSTGLRFF. CDR3 nucleotides: TGTGCCACCAGCAGATCAACAGGGTTGCGGTTCTTC.